This is a list of T cell receptor beta chains from one sample in a study of cytomegalovirus exposure and HLA in healthy donors. The repertoire was sequenced with immunoSEQ multiplex PCR; TCRdb's copy has only in-frame clones and lacks some. The data contain 53,000 or so clones, just under 75% of them singletons. The source material was PBMCs. These receptors all come from a man in his thirties or forties in good health and CMV-seropositive. Both conserved end residues are part of each CDR3. The D gene is left open where the match is weak. Expanded clones get a size class; other rows say once, few or many, or leave the size out.

CDR3nt: TGTGCCAGCAGTTCCCCGCGAGGGGGGGCGGGAGGAGAGACCCAGTACTTC; CDR3aa: CASSSPRGGAGGETQYF; j_gene: TRBJ2-5; v_gene: TRBV28; d_gene: TRBD2; abundance: .; len: 17
CDR3nt: TGTGCCAGCAGTTTCGGCGGGGGGGCTGGAGATACGCAGTATTTT; CDR3aa: CASSFGGGAGDTQYF; j_gene: TRBJ2-3; v_gene: TRBV28; d_gene: TRBD2; abundance: .; len: 15
CDR3nt: TGTGCCAGCAGCCTTGGACAGGGGATCTCCTACGAGCAGTACTTC; CDR3aa: CASSLGQGISYEQYF; j_gene: TRBJ2-7; v_gene: TRBV9; d_gene: TRBD1; abundance: few; len: 15
CDR3nt: TGTGCCAGTATCCCAGGGAGGGGTGATGAAAAACTGTTTTTT; CDR3aa: CASIPGRGDEKLFF; j_gene: TRBJ1-4; v_gene: TRBV19; d_gene: .; abundance: .; len: 14
CDR3nt: TGTGCCAGCAGCTTAGCGGCGGGGGGGCCTATATACGAGCAGTACTTC; CDR3aa: CASSLAAGGPIYEQYF; j_gene: TRBJ2-7; v_gene: TRBV7-6; d_gene: TRBD2; abundance: .; len: 16
CDR3nt: TGTGCCAGCAGCTCTGGCAGTATTGATGAGCAGTTCTTC; CDR3aa: CASSSGSIDEQFF; j_gene: TRBJ2-1; v_gene: TRBV5-6; d_gene: .; abundance: once; len: 13
CDR3nt: TGTGCCAGCAGCTTATTGGCAGGGGGCGCAAATAACCAGCCCCAGCATTTT; CDR3aa: CASSLLAGGANNQPQHF; j_gene: TRBJ1-5; v_gene: TRBV7-9; d_gene: TRBD1; abundance: once; len: 17
CDR3nt: TGTGCCAGCAGCGTTTCGGGCGGGGGGGTTGTAGATACGCAGTATTTT; CDR3aa: CASSVSGGGVVDTQYF; j_gene: TRBJ2-3; v_gene: TRBV9; d_gene: TRBD2; abundance: .; len: 16
CDR3nt: TGTGCCAGCTCACCAACCCCACAGGGGGCCCCATACACAACCATTCAGTACTTC; CDR3aa: CASSPTPQGAPYTTIQYF; j_gene: TRBJ2-4; v_gene: TRBV18; d_gene: TRBD1; abundance: .; len: 18
CDR3nt: TGTGCCAGCAGTTTTGCGGGCTACGAGCAGTACTTC; CDR3aa: CASSFAGYEQYF; j_gene: TRBJ2-7; v_gene: TRBV28; d_gene: .; abundance: .; len: 12
CDR3nt: TGTGCCAGCAGTGCTCAAGGTGGGAGCGACCGAAGGGAGACCCAGTACTTC; CDR3aa: CASSAQGGSDRRETQYF; j_gene: TRBJ2-5; v_gene: TRBV6-1; d_gene: .; abundance: once; len: 17
CDR3nt: TGTGCCAGCAGCTGGTCCGGCGGGAACACCGGGGAGCTGTTTTTT; CDR3aa: CASSWSGGNTGELFF; j_gene: TRBJ2-2; v_gene: TRBV7-9; d_gene: .; abundance: .; len: 15
CDR3nt: TGTGCCAGCAGTTTGAGCCCTCAGCCCCAGCATTTT; CDR3aa: CASSLSPQPQHF; j_gene: TRBJ1-5; v_gene: TRBV6-1; d_gene: .; abundance: .; len: 12
CDR3nt: TGCGCCAGCAGCTTGGAGACAGGGGTTCCTGGCTACACCTTT; CDR3aa: CASSLETGVPGYTF; j_gene: TRBJ1-2; v_gene: TRBV5-1; d_gene: TRBD1; abundance: .; len: 14
CDR3nt: TGTGCCAGCAGCTCAACCAACGTCCTGACTTTC; CDR3aa: CASSSTNVLTF; j_gene: TRBJ2-6; v_gene: TRBV7-9; d_gene: .; abundance: .; len: 11
CDR3nt: TGTGCCAGCAGTGTCCTCCTTGGACAGGGAGATTCCTACGAGCAGTACTTC; CDR3aa: CASSVLLGQGDSYEQYF; j_gene: TRBJ2-7; v_gene: TRBV6-1; d_gene: TRBD1; abundance: .; len: 17
CDR3nt: TGTGCCAGCAGCTTGGGAGCGGGGGGACCCTACAATGAGCAGTTCTTC; CDR3aa: CASSLGAGGPYNEQFF; j_gene: TRBJ2-1; v_gene: TRBV11-2; d_gene: TRBD2; abundance: .; len: 16
CDR3nt: TGTGCCAGCTCACCCCTCGGGACAGGAGCCTACGAGCAGTACTTC; CDR3aa: CASSPLGTGAYEQYF; j_gene: TRBJ2-7; v_gene: TRBV18; d_gene: TRBD1; abundance: .; len: 15
CDR3nt: TGTGCCAGCAGCTTGGGGAGCCCTACCGAGCAGTACTTC; CDR3aa: CASSLGSPTEQYF; j_gene: TRBJ2-7; v_gene: TRBV5-4; d_gene: .; abundance: .; len: 13
CDR3nt: TGCGCCAGCAGCAAAACAGGGGGCGCGGGCTCCTACGAGCAGTACTTC; CDR3aa: CASSKTGGAGSYEQYF; j_gene: TRBJ2-7; v_gene: TRBV4-1; d_gene: TRBD1; abundance: .; len: 16
CDR3nt: TGTGCCAGCAGTGGGGGCAAGAAGGGGCAGTACTTC; CDR3aa: CASSGGKKGQYF; j_gene: TRBJ2-7; v_gene: TRBV2; d_gene: .; abundance: few; len: 12
CDR3nt: TGTGCCAGTAGTATGGGGGGGATTAGCAATCAGCCCCAGCATTTT; CDR3aa: CASSMGGISNQPQHF; j_gene: TRBJ1-5; v_gene: TRBV19; d_gene: .; abundance: .; len: 15
CDR3nt: TGCGCCAGCAGCTTAGGGGCTAGCGGGGGCCGAAACACAGATACGCAGTATTTT; CDR3aa: CASSLGASGGRNTDTQYF; j_gene: TRBJ2-3; v_gene: TRBV5-1; d_gene: TRBD2; abundance: few; len: 18
CDR3nt: TGTGCCATCAGCGTTGCATGGGGGGGCAATGAGCAGTTCTTC; CDR3aa: CAISVAWGGNEQFF; j_gene: TRBJ2-1; v_gene: TRBV10-3; d_gene: TRBD2; abundance: .; len: 14
CDR3nt: TGTGCCAGCAGTGAATATTCTACGGAGAATGACGAGCAGTACTTC; CDR3aa: CASSEYSTENDEQYF; j_gene: TRBJ2-7; v_gene: TRBV25-1; d_gene: .; abundance: .; len: 15
CDR3nt: TGCGCCAGCACCCGGTACGGGGGAGAGACCCAGTACTTC; CDR3aa: CASTRYGGETQYF; j_gene: TRBJ2-5; v_gene: TRBV5-1; d_gene: .; abundance: .; len: 13
CDR3nt: TGTGCCAGTAGGGACAGGGTCCTTTTGAACACTGAAGCTTTCTTT; CDR3aa: CASRDRVLLNTEAFF; j_gene: TRBJ1-1; v_gene: TRBV19; d_gene: TRBD1; abundance: .; len: 15